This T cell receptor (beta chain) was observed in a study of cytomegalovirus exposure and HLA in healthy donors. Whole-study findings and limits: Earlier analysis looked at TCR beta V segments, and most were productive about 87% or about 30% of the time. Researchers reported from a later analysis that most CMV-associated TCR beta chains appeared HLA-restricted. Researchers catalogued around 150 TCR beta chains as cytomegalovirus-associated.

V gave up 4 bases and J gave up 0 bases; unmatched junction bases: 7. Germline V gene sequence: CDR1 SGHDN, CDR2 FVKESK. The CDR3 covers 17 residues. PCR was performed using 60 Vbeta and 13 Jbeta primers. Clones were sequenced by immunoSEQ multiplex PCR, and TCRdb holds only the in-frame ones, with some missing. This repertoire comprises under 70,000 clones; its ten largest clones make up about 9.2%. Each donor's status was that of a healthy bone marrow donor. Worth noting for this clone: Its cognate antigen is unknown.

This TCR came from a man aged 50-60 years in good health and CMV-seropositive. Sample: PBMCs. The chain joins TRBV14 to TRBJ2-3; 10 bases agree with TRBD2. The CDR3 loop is CASSPGTSVLSTDTQYF. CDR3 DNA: TGTGCCAGCAGCCCTGGGACTAGCGTGCTTAGCACAGATACGCAGTATTTT.